The present T cell receptor (beta chain) was sequenced within a study of CD8 T cells in Susac syndrome. General study results and limits: The TCR sequencing and HLA analysis in the study involved a relatively small number of individuals, as the study acknowledged.

After extraction with the RNeasy kit, roughly 0.45 to 1 ug of the RNA was reverse transcribed using random hexamers. The amplification used immunoSEQ multiplex PCR on TCR beta CDR3; it spanned 54 Vbeta and 13 Jbeta. In TCRdb, the immunoSEQ multiplex PCR reads were re-called with MiXCR into one record per CDR3 protein. This table has under 550,000 distinct CDR3 sequences, more than 80% appearing once. The sample holds one count of this clonotype. Antigen: not known. Sequencing of TCR beta, carried out with a high-throughput approach, was applied to CD8+ and CD4+ T cells from the blood. The source of this sequence is a human donor with multiple sclerosis. Specimen: CD8+ T cells from PBMCs.

The CDR3 DNA reads as TGTGCCTGGAGTCGAGCGGGAGGAGATACGCAGTATTTT. Its translation is CAWSRAGGDTQYF. V gene TRBV30 combines with J gene TRBJ2-3; TRBD2 matches 9 bases. From germline, CDR1 is GTSNPN and CDR2 SVGIG (reference sequence). V was clipped by 2 bases and J by 5 bases; unmatched bases: 2. The CDR3 has 13 amino acids.